The 29 T cell receptor beta chains presented below share a single source sample, sequenced in a study of cytomegalovirus exposure and HLA in healthy donors. The PCR had 60 Vbeta and 13 Jbeta primers. Measured with immunoSEQ multiplex PCR; TCRdb has only the in-frame clones, and not every one. The sample includes some 120,000 clones, 65% to 80% of them seen just once. Sequencing input: PBMCs. The receptors shown here come from a man aged 18-30 years in good health and CMV-seropositive.

J is TRBJ2-7 and V is TRBV19, with 12 bases fitting TRBD2. V lost 5 bases, J lost 0 bases, and 2 bases stayed unmatched. Germline V gives CDR1 LNHDA, CDR2 SQIVND (reference sequence). The CDR3 consists of 15 residues. The CDR3 DNA follows: TGTGCCAGTAGTCCACTAGCGGGGGGCTCCTACGAGCAGTACTTC. It is translated as CASSPLAGGSYEQYF.

The sample holds a few counts of this clone. This chain joins TRBV11-1 and TRBJ2-7; D is possibly TRBD1 (5 bases). The CDR3 loop spans 16 amino acids. Looked up from germline, CDR1 is SGHAT and CDR2 is FQDESV (reference sequence). The V end lost 4 bases, the J end lost 0 bases, and 16 bases lay between the germline ends. Here the CDR3 reads CASSSPRGASSYEQYF. CDR3 coding DNA: TGTGCCAGCAGCTCCCCCCGTGGGGCGAGCTCCTACGAGCAGTACTTC.

V usage is TRBV5-6 and J usage is TRBJ1-5; D might be TRBD1 (5 bases). Trimming pared 2 bases from V and 9 bases from J, leaving 12 bases between. Germline V lookup: CDR1 SGHDT, CDR2 YYEEEE. CDR3 length: 13 amino acids. The CDR3 loop reads CASSFGAGPPQHF. The CDR3 nucleotides are TGTGCCAGCAGCTTTGGCGCAGGGCCGCCCCAGCATTTT.

CDR3 amino acids: CASSDTLGGATETQYF. As DNA, the CDR3 is TGCGCCAGCAGCGATACGTTGGGGGGGGCAACTGAGACCCAGTACTTC. This chain uses TRBV10-1 with TRBJ2-5; tentatively, D is TRBD2 (7 bases). The CDR3 length is 16 residues. Trimming shortened V by 6 bases and J by 5 bases, and 22 bases separated the two germline ends. Germline V CDR1 and CDR2: WNHNN, SYGVQD (reference sequence).

The chain links TRBV7-2 to TRBJ1-2, with D uncertain. The ends were cut back, 5 bases at V and 4 bases at J, with 14 bases in the middle. The CDR3 consists of 14 residues. CDR1 SGHTA and CDR2 FQGNSA come from the germline V gene. The CDR3 DNA follows: TGTGCCAGCAGCCTACCCGGGGAGGTCTATGGCTACACCTTC. Its protein product is CASSLPGEVYGYTF.

Remarks on this clone: Different DNA sequences within this sample yield the same CDR3. The V call is TRBV18, the J call TRBJ1-1, with D unresolved. V dropped 3 bases and J dropped 4 bases, with 6 bases sitting between them. The CDR3 totals 12 residues. Germline assignment: CDR1 KGHSH and CDR2 LQKENI. The CDR3 nucleotides are TGTGCCAGCTCACCCTCGGGCACTGAAGCTTTCTTT. Its translation: CASSPSGTEAFF.

The CDR3 coding sequence is TGTGCCAGCAGCTCAGACGGGATCTCCTACGAGCAGTACTTC. Its translation: CASSSDGISYEQYF. J is TRBJ2-7 and V is TRBV5-4, with TRBD2 as a possible D gene (5 bases). Germline lookup yields CDR1 SGHNT and CDR2 YYREEE (reference sequence). The CDR3 extends over 14 amino acids. V lost 3 bases, J lost 0 bases, and 10 bases lay in between.

This clone was recorded once. The chain employs TRBV2 and TRBJ1-1; TRBD1 aligns across 7 bases. The CDR3 covers 14 residues. The germline CDR1 and CDR2 sequences are SNHLY and FYNNEI. The J segment lost 0 bases and the V segment lost 6 bases, leaving 4 bases of the junction unmatched. Here the CDR3 reads CASSVGQLNTEAFF. The DNA for the CDR3 is TGTGCCAGCAGCGTGGGACAGTTGAACACTGAAGCTTTCTTT.

This clone was picked up a small number of times. This chain uses TRBV5-6 with TRBJ1-6, with TRBD1 as a possible D gene (5 bases). Trimming stripped 5 bases from V and 5 bases from J, with 11 bases between. Germline assignment: CDR1 SGHDT and CDR2 YYEEEE. The CDR3 is 14 residues long. The CDR3 protein is CASSTGVNNSPLHF. DNA for the CDR3: TGTGCCAGCAGTACAGGAGTCAATAATTCACCCCTCCACTTT.

This clone has just a few counts. The chain links TRBV30 to TRBJ1-4; D gene ambiguous. The CDR3 extends over 17 amino acids. Germline V lookup: CDR1 GTSNPN, CDR2 SVGIG (reference sequence). Trimming removed 0 bases from V and 4 bases from J, with 18 bases in between. This chain's CDR3 is CAWSVGLGSTFNEKLFF. In DNA form, the CDR3 reads TGTGCCTGGAGTGTGGGCCTCGGGAGCACGTTTAATGAAAAACTGTTTTTT.

V is TRBV11-2 and J is TRBJ2-7; D call uncertain. CDR3 size: 12 residues. V was trimmed by 5 bases and J by 7 bases, leaving 12 bases between them. CDR1 and CDR2 (germline): SGHAT, FQNNGV. CDR3 region: CASSPDPREQYF. The CDR3 region has the DNA TGTGCCAGCAGCCCAGACCCCAGGGAGCAGTACTTC. Looking up the rest from reference TRBV11-2 and TRBJ2-7 gives the full variable domain: EAGVAQSPRYKIIEKRQSVAFWCNPISGHATLYWYQQILGQGPKLLIQFQNNGVVDDSQLPKDRFSAERLKGVDSTLKIQPAKLEDSAVYLCASSPDPREQYFGPGTRLTVT.

V is TRBV5-1 and J is TRBJ2-1; TRBD2 aligns across 9 bases. Trimming removed 3 bases from V and 5 bases from J; junction bases left unmatched: 9. The CDR3 is 16 amino acids. Looked up from germline, CDR1 is SGHRS and CDR2 is YFSETQ. CDR3 bases: TGCGCCAGCAGCTCACTAGCTAGCGGGGAACACAATGAGCAGTTCTTC. Amino acids: CASSSLASGEHNEQFF.

The rearrangement joins TRBV7-9 to TRBJ1-4; D call uncertain. This CDR3 has 15 amino acids. Germline V gene data show CDR1 as SEHNR and CDR2 as FQNEAQ (reference sequence). The V and J ends lost 0 bases and 5 bases respectively, with 10 bases between them. The CDR3 DNA sequence: TGTGCCAGCAGCTTAGCGGTACTGCCGAATGAAAAACTGTTTTTT. This sequence encodes CASSLAVLPNEKLFF.

V is TRBV6-4 and J is TRBJ1-1; unclear D gene. This CDR3 is 13 amino acids long. Germline CDR1 reads MRHNA; CDR2 reads SNTAGT. The V end was cut by 5 bases, the J end by 0 bases, with 7 bases between. The DNA for the CDR3 is TGTGCCAGCAGTACAGAAATGAACACTGAAGCTTTCTTT. This translates into CASSTEMNTEAFF.

The gene calls are TRBV5-6 and TRBJ1-5, with unresolved D. CDR3 length equals 19 residues. V gave up 4 bases and J gave up 0 bases, with 23 bases separating them. Germline-derived CDR1 and CDR2 are SGHDT and YYEEEE. The CDR3: CASSRRRLSGMYSNQPQHF. DNA for the CDR3: TGTGCCAGCAGCCGGCGCAGGCTGTCCGGTATGTATAGCAATCAGCCCCAGCATTTT.

This clone was picked up one time. The chain is built from TRBV5-1 and TRBJ1-6, with 9 nucleotides matching TRBD1. Germline CDR1 reads SGHRS; CDR2 reads YFSETQ. The V segment lost 4 bases and the J segment 7 bases; nucleotides outside the gene matches: 6. The CDR3 spans 15 residues. CDR3 DNA: TGCGCCAGCAGCATACAGGGGGCGGACAATTCACCCCTCCACTTT. Protein sequence: CASSIQGADNSPLHF.

The CDR3 DNA sequence: TGCGCCAGCAGCTTGTTAACAGAGAACACCGGGGAGCTGTTTTTT. Its protein product is CASSLLTENTGELFF. The V gene is TRBV5-1, the J gene TRBJ2-2; D remains unclear. Between the trimmed V and J ends, which lost 1 base and 1 base, there was a span of 8 bases. CDR1 and CDR2 (germline): SGHRS, YFSETQ. The CDR3 has 15 residues.

The V call is TRBV11-2, the J call TRBJ2-1; D is unresolved. The germline V and J ends were trimmed by 0 bases and 5 bases, with 17 bases remaining between them. Germline values: CDR1 SGHAT, CDR2 FQNNGV. The CDR3 extends over 17 amino acids. CDR3 amino acids: CASSLDPSVRLNNEQFF. The CDR3 DNA reads TGTGCCAGCAGCTTAGATCCCTCGGTGAGACTCAACAATGAGCAGTTCTTC.

The V call is TRBV18, the J call TRBJ2-2, with 8 positions matching TRBD1. This CDR3 is built from 15 residues. V lost 5 bases to trimming and J lost 5 bases; unmatched junction nucleotides: 7. CDR1 and CDR2 (germline): KGHSH, LQKENI. The CDR3 DNA is TGTGCCAGCTCAGAGGGACAGGCTCTGACCGGGGAGCTGTTTTTT. The encoded protein is CASSEGQALTGELFF.

The rearrangement uses TRBV6-1 and TRBJ1-2; 7 bases are a match to TRBD1. This CDR3 comprises 14 residues. J was trimmed by 4 bases and V by 6 bases; bases with no gene match: 8. The germline CDR1 and CDR2 sequences are MNHNS and SASEGT. CDR3 bases: TGTGCCAGCAGCTCCCCGGACAGGATCTATGGCTACACCTTC. Its translation: CASSSPDRIYGYTF.

About this clone itself: The CDR3 ends on some other residue instead of the conserved phenylalanine or tryptophan, so this is likely a read error. No DNA is shown, since the ends of the CDR3 on it are uncertain; the CDR3 is the one TCRdb lists. The chain has TRBV20-1 and TRBJ1-1. Germline CDR1 reads DFQATT; CDR2 reads SNEGSKA (reference sequence). The CDR3 has 11 residues if both end residues are counted. The CDR3 region is CSASFGSGVAG.

This clone was seen just once. J is TRBJ1-1 and V is TRBV7-9; D uncertain. V was cut by 5 bases and J by 5 bases, with 12 bases left in between. Looked up from germline, CDR1 is SEHNR and CDR2 is FQNEAQ (reference sequence). The CDR3 loop spans 13 amino acids. CDR3 sequence reads: CASSPLTGTEAFF. In DNA, the CDR3 is TGTGCCAGCAGCCCCTTGACGGGGACTGAAGCTTTCTTT.

The chain has TRBV5-6 and TRBJ1-2, with D unresolved. Germline V gene lookup returns CDR1 SGHDT and CDR2 YYEEEE. This CDR3 region has 14 residues. V dropped 4 bases and J dropped 0 bases, with 10 bases sitting between them. CDR3 in amino acids: CASSPNYSNYGYTF. CDR3 nucleotide sequence: TGTGCCAGCAGCCCGAACTACTCTAACTATGGCTACACCTTC.

The chain carries TRBV2 and TRBJ2-1; perhaps TRBD1 as D (6 bases). The CDR3 runs 16 residues. Germline CDR1 is SNHLY and CDR2 is FYNNEI. Between the trimmed V and J ends, which lost 5 bases and 4 bases, there was a span of 18 bases. The CDR3 region is CASSKLDRLPYNEQFF. The CDR3 coding sequence is TGTGCCAGCAGTAAATTGGACAGACTACCTTACAATGAGCAGTTCTTC.

J is TRBJ1-4 and V is TRBV4-2; perhaps TRBD1 as D (6 bases). The CDR3 contains 15 residues. V dropped 0 bases and J dropped 8 bases, with 13 bases sitting between them. Per germline, CDR1 LGHNA and CDR2 YNFKEQ. CDR3 DNA: TGTGCCAGCAGCCAAGATAGCAGGGGTGCGGAAAAACTGTTTTTT. Its translation: CASSQDSRGAEKLFF.

J is TRBJ1-6 and V is TRBV28, with 11 bases aligning to TRBD1. The CDR3 runs 14 residues. J was trimmed by 9 bases and V by 10 bases; bases with no gene match: 8. Germline V gene lookup returns CDR1 MDHEN and CDR2 SYDVKM. The CDR3 sequence: CATKRGQGGSPLHF. In DNA form, the CDR3 reads TGTGCCACCAAAAGGGGACAGGGGGGTTCACCCCTCCACTTT.

The gene calls are TRBV4-1 and TRBJ1-1; tentative D call: TRBD1 (6 bases). Per germline, CDR1 MGHRA and CDR2 YSYEKL. V shed 1 base and J shed 6 bases, with 24 bases lying between them. This CDR3 is built from 18 residues. In nucleotides, the CDR3 is TGCGCCAGCAGCCAAGTAATACTTCGACGCAGGGGAGGGGCTGAAGCTTTCTTT. This sequence encodes CASSQVILRRRGGAEAFF.

This rearrangement joins TRBV13 to TRBJ1-5, with D possibly matching TRBD1 (6 bases). Per germline, CDR1 PRHDT and CDR2 FYEKMQ (reference sequence). V lost 6 bases, J lost 5 bases, and 11 bases lay in between. The CDR3 length is 13 residues. The CDR3 DNA reads TGTGCCAGCAGTGTGGGGGCCCATCAGCCCCAGCATTTT. It specifies CASSVGAHQPQHF.

The chain couples TRBV7-3 to TRBJ2-5; D is unclear. This CDR3 comprises 16 residues. Germline CDR1 and CDR2: SGHTA and FQGTGA. V shed 7 bases and J shed 2 bases, with 20 bases lying between them. The CDR3 region has the DNA TGTGCCAGCACCCTTAGTCACTACTCAGAGCAAGAGACCCAGTACTTC. Its protein product is CASTLSHYSEQETQYF.